A selection of T cell receptor beta chains follows, all from one sample in a study of blood T cell repertoires in COVID-19. Some clones are missing from TCRdb's copy, which holds only in-frame ones; the method was immunoSEQ multiplex PCR. Here the sample spans approximately 190,000 clones, around 84% being singletons. Sequenced input: peripheral blood. The receptor source for this set is a human donor in a cohort sampled during active COVID-19. Each CDR3 is given with its conserved first and last residue. A D gene is named only where the DNA matches it firmly. Expanded clones are given a class, and other clones once, few, many or no size at all.

size: -
J: TRBJ1-3
V: TRBV7-2
D: -
CDR3: CASSHKQGNTIYF
DNA: TGTGCCAGCAGCCATAAACAGGGTAACACCATATATTTT

size: -
J: TRBJ1-1
V: TRBV5-1
D: -
CDR3: CASSFEGAKVAFF
DNA: TGCGCCAGCAGCTTCGAGGGCGCAAAGGTGGCTTTCTTT

size: -
J: TRBJ2-1
V: TRBV5-1
D: TRBD1
CDR3: CASSSTGQTNNEQFF
DNA: TGCGCCAGCAGTAGTACGGGACAGACCAATAATGAGCAGTTCTTC

size: -
J: TRBJ2-5
V: TRBV5-1
D: -
CDR3: CASSFREFQETQYF
DNA: TGCGCCAGCAGCTTTCGAGAATTCCAAGAGACCCAGTACTTC

size: -
J: TRBJ1-2
V: TRBV27
D: -
CDR3: CASRYLSGGNYGYTF
DNA: TGTGCCAGCAGATACCTTTCGGGGGGAAACTATGGCTACACCTTC

size: -
J: TRBJ2-3
V: TRBV14
D: -
CDR3: CASSQDWVRDTQYF
DNA: TGTGCCAGCAGCCAAGATTGGGTGCGGGATACGCAGTATTTT

size: -
J: TRBJ1-1
V: TRBV6-1
D: TRBD1
CDR3: CASSEQGALNTEAFF
DNA: TGTGCCAGCAGTGAGCAGGGGGCGTTGAACACTGAAGCTTTCTTT

size: few
J: TRBJ2-5
V: TRBV28
D: -
CDR3: CASSASGSETQYF
DNA: TGTGCCAGCAGCGCCTCGGGGAGCGAGACCCAGTACTTC

size: -
J: TRBJ2-3
V: TRBV6-5
D: TRBD2
CDR3: CASRASGGAPLQYF
DNA: TGTGCCAGCAGGGCTAGCGGGGGGGCTCCGCTGCAGTATTTT

size: -
J: TRBJ1-6
V: TRBV27
D: TRBD1
CDR3: CASKDRGSPLHF
DNA: TGTGCCAGCAAGGACAGGGGCTCACCCCTCCACTTT

size: -
J: TRBJ2-3
V: TRBV27
D: TRBD1
CDR3: CASSWTGTVSTDTQYF
DNA: TGTGCCAGCAGTTGGACAGGGACCGTGAGCACAGATACGCAGTATTTT

size: -
J: TRBJ1-1
V: TRBV30
D: -
CDR3: CAWNTGALVPEAFF
DNA: TGTGCCTGGAATACAGGAGCCTTAGTTCCTGAAGCTTTCTTT

size: -
J: TRBJ2-7
V: TRBV9
D: TRBD1
CDR3: CASSPSVLGQGYEQYF
DNA: TGTGCCAGCAGCCCAAGCGTACTCGGACAGGGCTACGAGCAGTACTTC

size: -
J: TRBJ2-1
V: TRBV4-1
D: -
CDR3: CASSQDLDGLNEQFF
DNA: TGCGCCAGCAGCCAAGATCTTGATGGGCTGAATGAGCAGTTCTTC

size: -
J: TRBJ2-6
V: TRBV6-6
D: TRBD2
CDR3: CASCIAGAVGANVLTF
DNA: TGTGCCAGCTGTATAGCGGGGGCTGTTGGGGCCAACGTCCTGACTTTC

size: -
J: TRBJ1-1
V: TRBV30
D: -
CDR3: CAWSVVEDTEAFF
DNA: TGTGCCTGGAGTGTAGTGGAGGACACTGAAGCTTTCTTT

size: -
J: TRBJ1-6
V: TRBV5-1
D: -
CDR3: CASSLVGGSRNSPLHF
DNA: TGCGCCAGCAGCTTGGTTGGAGGGAGCCGTAATTCACCCCTCCACTTT

size: -
J: TRBJ1-6
V: TRBV6-5
D: -
CDR3: CASSPGTYNSPLHF
DNA: TGTGCCAGCAGCCCCGGGACATATAATTCACCCCTCCACTTT

size: -
J: TRBJ2-1
V: TRBV6-5
D: TRBD2
CDR3: CASSYREGYGQFF
DNA: TGTGCCAGCAGTTACAGGGAGGGCTACGGACAGTTCTTC

size: few
J: TRBJ1-6
V: TRBV12-3/TRBV12-4
D: -
CDR3: CASGTTYNSPLHF
DNA: TGTGCCAGCGGGACAACGTATAATTCACCCCTCCACTTT

size: -
J: TRBJ1-5
V: TRBV15
D: -
CDR3: CATSRGGTAGQPQHF
DNA: TGTGCCACCAGCAGGGGAGGGACTGCGGGTCAGCCCCAGCATTTT

size: -
J: TRBJ1-1
V: TRBV4-1
D: TRBD1
CDR3: CASSQDPGGLSAFF
DNA: TGCGCCAGCAGCCAAGACCCAGGGGGGCTATCAGCTTTCTTT

size: -
J: TRBJ1-2
V: TRBV9
D: -
CDR3: CASSVLDSYGYTF
DNA: TGTGCCAGCAGCGTCCTGGACAGCTATGGCTACACCTTC

size: -
J: TRBJ2-3
V: TRBV20-1
D: TRBD2
CDR3: CSASIGWREGNTDTQYF
DNA: TGCAGTGCTAGTATTGGTTGGCGGGAGGGAAACACAGATACGCAGTATTTT

size: -
J: TRBJ2-2
V: TRBV5-1
D: TRBD1
CDR3: CASSGQGANGELFF
DNA: TGCGCCAGCAGCGGACAGGGGGCGAACGGGGAGCTGTTTTTT

size: -
J: TRBJ1-2
V: TRBV27
D: -
CDR3: CASSLSVGSPLAFTF
DNA: TGTGCCAGCAGTTTAAGTGTCGGCAGCCCTCTAGCTTTCACCTTC

size: -
J: TRBJ1-2
V: TRBV27
D: TRBD1
CDR3: CASSFRDRLRGSYGYTF
DNA: TGTGCCAGCAGTTTTAGGGACAGGCTGCGCGGTTCCTATGGCTACACCTTC

size: -
J: TRBJ1-6
V: TRBV2
D: -
CDR3: CASASLTLHF
DNA: TGTGCCAGTGCGAGCCTGACCCTCCACTTT

size: few
J: TRBJ1-5
V: TRBV2
D: TRBD1
CDR3: CASRDRAGSNQPQHF
DNA: TGTGCCAGCAGGGACAGGGCGGGAAGCAATCAGCCCCAGCATTTT

size: once
J: TRBJ2-7
V: TRBV7-2
D: TRBD2
CDR3: CASTQTSGTYEQYF
DNA: TGTGCCAGCACCCAGACTAGCGGGACCTACGAGCAGTACTTC

size: -
J: TRBJ1-2
V: TRBV4-1
D: TRBD1
CDR3: CASSNRDRDLGGYTF
DNA: TGCGCCAGCAGCAACCGGGACAGGGACTTAGGGGGCTACACCTTC

size: -
J: TRBJ2-1
V: TRBV27
D: -
CDR3: CASSLGRGGEQFF
DNA: TGTGCCAGCAGTTTAGGTCGGGGAGGTGAGCAGTTCTTC

size: -
J: TRBJ1-2
V: TRBV27
D: TRBD1
CDR3: CASSPRQGRDGYTF
DNA: TGTGCCAGCAGTCCTCGACAGGGGAGGGATGGCTACACCTTC

size: -
J: TRBJ1-2
V: TRBV30
D: -
CDR3: CAWSIYREGYTF
DNA: TGTGCCTGGAGTATCTACAGGGAAGGCTACACCTTC

size: -
J: TRBJ2-5
V: TRBV7-2
D: -
CDR3: CASSLGISRGWQETQYF
DNA: TGTGCCAGCAGCTTGGGTATTTCCCGGGGATGGCAAGAGACCCAGTACTTC

size: -
J: TRBJ1-5
V: TRBV18
D: -
CDR3: CASSPGGHQPQHF
DNA: TGTGCCAGCTCACCGGGGGGACATCAGCCCCAGCATTTT

size: -
J: TRBJ1-5
V: TRBV5-4
D: -
CDR3: CASTVRSGYQPQHF
DNA: TGTGCCAGCACCGTACGATCGGGGTATCAGCCCCAGCATTTT

size: -
J: TRBJ1-5
V: TRBV9
D: -
CDR3: CASSVDSGYQPQHF
DNA: TGTGCCAGCAGCGTAGATAGCGGCTATCAGCCCCAGCATTTT

size: many
J: TRBJ2-2
V: TRBV24-1
D: -
CDR3: CATSDLLGAGELFF
DNA: TGTGCCACCAGTGATTTGTTAGGGGCCGGGGAGCTGTTTTTT

size: -
J: TRBJ2-4
V: TRBV11-1
D: -
CDR3: CASSSGTAGIQYF
DNA: TGTGCCAGCAGCTCGGGAACGGCTGGCATTCAGTACTTC

size: -
J: TRBJ1-4
V: TRBV5-6
D: -
CDR3: CASSSIGGRLNEKLFF
DNA: TGTGCCAGCAGCTCTATCGGGGGGCGATTAAATGAAAAACTGTTTTTT

size: -
J: TRBJ1-2
V: TRBV11-2
D: TRBD1
CDR3: CASRGDRLGGYTF
DNA: TGTGCCAGCCGTGGGGACAGGCTTGGTGGCTACACCTTC

size: -
J: TRBJ1-1
V: TRBV5-1
D: TRBD1
CDR3: CASSPGQGNTEAFF
DNA: TGCGCCAGCAGCCCGGGACAGGGGAACACTGAAGCTTTCTTT

size: -
J: TRBJ1-1
V: TRBV6-5
D: -
CDR3: CASSPREKNTEAFF
DNA: TGTGCCAGCAGTCCCCGTGAGAAGAACACTGAAGCTTTCTTT

size: -
J: TRBJ1-2
V: TRBV9
D: TRBD1
CDR3: CASSLQTGDGYTF
DNA: TGTGCCAGCAGTCTACAGACAGGGGACGGCTACACCTTC

size: few
J: TRBJ1-1
V: TRBV5-6
D: -
CDR3: CASSPPQGSGAFF
DNA: TGTGCCAGCAGCCCACCTCAGGGGTCTGGAGCTTTCTTT

size: -
J: TRBJ2-3
V: TRBV7-3
D: TRBD2
CDR3: CASSSLGGSTDTQYF
DNA: TGTGCCAGCAGCTCGCTCGGGGGGTCCACAGATACGCAGTATTTT

size: -
J: TRBJ1-2
V: TRBV19
D: TRBD1
CDR3: CASTGTGGFGYTF
DNA: TGTGCCAGTACCGGGACAGGGGGCTTTGGCTACACCTTC

size: -
J: TRBJ1-2
V: TRBV30
D: -
CDR3: CAWSLRGGRGYTF
DNA: TGTGCCTGGAGCCTGAGGGGAGGTCGAGGCTACACCTTC

size: -
J: TRBJ2-1
V: TRBV7-9
D: TRBD2
CDR3: CASSLESPSGGNEQFF
DNA: TGTGCCAGCAGCTTAGAGAGTCCTAGCGGAGGGAATGAGCAGTTCTTC

size: -
J: TRBJ2-5
V: TRBV7-2
D: TRBD2
CDR3: CASSVRGGQETQYF
DNA: TGTGCCAGCAGCGTGCGGGGGGGGCAAGAGACCCAGTACTTC